This T cell receptor (beta chain) was retrieved from a study of T cell responses to AZD1222 COVID-19 vaccine. This clone was counted a single time. Its target is not known. The CDR3 sequence is 18 residues long. Trimming removed 1 base at V and 6 bases at J, with 21 bases between. From germline, CDR1 is MNHEY and CDR2 SVGEGT. Notes on the study in general: A rise in Spike-specific TCR breadth and depth followed two AZD1222 doses. Dominant at 160-218 and 743-854, vaccine-associated CD4 TCRs also spanned spike. Only after the peak T cell response were repertoires sampled.

Measured with immunoSEQ multiplex PCR; TCRdb has only the in-frame clones, and not every one. The table has more than 50,000 clones, approximately 88% seen once; the top ten hold roughly 2.7%. The chain employs TRBV6-2 or TRBV6-3 and TRBJ2-2; D possibly corresponds to TRBD2 (6 bases). The material was peripheral blood, obtained 28 days after the second AZD1222 dose. The clonotype originates from an adult who received the AZD1222 COVID-19 vaccine. CDR3 sequence (DNA): TGTGCCAGCAGTTACTTTAAGGGGCGCAAGGAGGGAGCCGGGGAGCTGTTTTTT. Amino acids: CASSYFKGRKEGAGELFF.